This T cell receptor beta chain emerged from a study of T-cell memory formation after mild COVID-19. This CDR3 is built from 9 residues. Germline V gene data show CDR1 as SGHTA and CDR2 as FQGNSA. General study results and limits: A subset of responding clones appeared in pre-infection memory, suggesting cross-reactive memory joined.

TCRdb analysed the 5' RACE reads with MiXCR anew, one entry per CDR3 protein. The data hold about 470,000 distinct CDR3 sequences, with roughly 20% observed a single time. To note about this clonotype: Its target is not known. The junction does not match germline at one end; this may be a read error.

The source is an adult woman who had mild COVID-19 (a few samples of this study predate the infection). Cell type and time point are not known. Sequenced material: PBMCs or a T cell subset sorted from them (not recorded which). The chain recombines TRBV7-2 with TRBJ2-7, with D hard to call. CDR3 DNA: TGTGCCAGCAGCTTCCCTCCTCTTTTC. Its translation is CASSFPPLF. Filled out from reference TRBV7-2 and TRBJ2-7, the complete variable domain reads GAGVSQSPSNKVTEKGKDVELRCDPISGHTALYWYRQSLGQGLEFLIYFQGNSAPDKSGLPSDRFSAERTGGSVSTLTIQRTQQEDSAVYLCASSFPPLFGPGTRLTVT.